This TCR beta chain was recorded in a study of blood T cell repertoires in COVID-19. On the study more broadly: COVID-19 samples from acute and convalescent phases originated in the United States, Italy and Spain. Sources were T cells, B-cell-depleted T cells, or PBMCs; the material itself was cDNA or gDNA.

Under the authors' procedure: Quantification of nucleated cells was approximated via reference gene primer amplification. Method: immunoSEQ multiplex PCR; TCRdb's copy keeps in-frame clones and lacks some. V and J calls and clone size come straight from that table; D and trimming were deduced from the DNA. The profile covers approximately 180,000 clones, with just under 90% appearing a single time and 9.5% to 15% taken by the ten largest. Seattle patients were enrolled during active infection and followed longitudinally. This CDR3 contains 14 residues. Germline V CDR1 and CDR2: LNHDA, SQIVND (reference sequence). The ends lost 7 bases at V and 4 bases at J; junction bases unmatched: 7.

The receptor's source is an older woman with COVID-19, enrolled during active disease. Sequencing was carried out using peripheral blood. This sequence joins TRBV19 and TRBJ1-2; TRBD1 aligns across 9 bases. The CDR3 spells CASIRDRATYGYTF. The CDR3 DNA sequence: TGTGCCAGTATTCGGGACAGGGCAACCTATGGCTACACCTTC.